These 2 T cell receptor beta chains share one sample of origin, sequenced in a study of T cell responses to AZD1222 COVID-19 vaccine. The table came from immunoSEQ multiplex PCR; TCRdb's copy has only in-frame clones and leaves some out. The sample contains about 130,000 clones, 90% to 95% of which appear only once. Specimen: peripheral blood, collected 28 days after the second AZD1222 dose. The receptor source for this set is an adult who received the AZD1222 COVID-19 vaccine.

CDR3 loop: CAWARQGGSEQYF. CDR3 sequence (DNA): TGTGCCTGGGCCCGACAGGGAGGATCCGAGCAGTACTTC. This chain links TRBV30 with TRBJ2-7; D possibly corresponds to TRBD1 (7 bases). Germline V gene sequence: CDR1 GTSNPN, CDR2 SVGIG (reference sequence). This CDR3 spans 13 amino acids. V lost 5 bases to trimming and J lost 6 bases, with 17 bases between them.

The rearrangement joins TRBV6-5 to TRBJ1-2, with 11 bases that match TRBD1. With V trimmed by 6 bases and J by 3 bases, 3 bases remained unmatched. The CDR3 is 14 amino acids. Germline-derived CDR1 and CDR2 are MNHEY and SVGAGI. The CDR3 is CASRGQGAYYGYTF. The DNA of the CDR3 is TGTGCCAGCAGAGGACAGGGGGCCTACTATGGCTACACCTTC.